This T cell receptor (beta chain) is drawn from a study of a mutant IDH1 vaccine in newly diagnosed glioma. Across the whole study: Treated patients, about 60% male and 37.5% female, averaged about 40 years of age. Those enrolled had earlier been treated with radiotherapy, temozolomide, or both, mostly both.

Overall study results and limits: Immune responses induced by vaccination arose in around 93% of the patients.

Regarding this clone: Antigen: not known.

Clones were sequenced by immunoSEQ multiplex PCR, and TCRdb holds only the in-frame ones, with some missing. Among tens of thousands of clones, just under 80% were seen once, and the ten largest hold less than 9.5%. Time point reported: baseline, week 1 (first vaccination visit). Treatment in this sample: pre-vaccination baseline after standard-of-care therapy. Each tumor in the donors was a new WHO grade 3 or 4 astrocytoma, IDH1-mutant and ATRX-lost. Trimming pared 4 bases from V and 1 base from J, leaving 14 bases between. Germline V lookup: CDR1 SGHNT, CDR2 YYREEE (reference sequence). The length of the CDR3 is 15 residues.

The sample consisted of PBMCs, taken from a glioma patient treated with radiotherapy, temozolomide or both. The sequence came from a man aged 40-49 years with glioma. Some clones in this sample may be carry-over from other donors' samples. This chain links TRBV5-4 with TRBJ1-2; the D gene is possibly TRBD1 (5 bases). In DNA form, the CDR3 reads TGTGCCAGCAGCGCCGGACAAGGCGTTAACTATGGCTACACCTTC. This gives the protein CASSAGQGVNYGYTF.